This note documents a single T cell receptor (beta chain) sequence. The data are from a study of Ad26.COV2.S vaccination and SARS-CoV-2 variants. Treatment in this sample: roughly 19 received Ad26.COV2.S at low or high dose, single or two shots; about 5 received placebo; per-sample allocation not given. On day 63 after the first injection, vaccine and placebo recipients gave samples. Data came from immunoSEQ multiplex PCR; TCRdb stores just in-frame clones and leaves some out. The sample includes a few hundred thousand clones, more than 75% of them seen just once. This clonotype was sampled from a person aged 18 to 65 who received the Ad26.COV2.S COVID-19 vaccine or a placebo. The specimen was peripheral blood, collected in a trial of Ad26.COV2.S vaccine versus placebo.

DNA of the CDR3: TGTGCCAGCAGTTTCTTAGCGGGACCTAGCACAGATACGCAGTATTTT. It yields the protein CASSFLAGPSTDTQYF. This sequence joins TRBV27 and TRBJ2-3; TRBD2 matches 8 bases. This CDR3 is built from 16 residues. Germline CDR1 MNHEY, CDR2 SMNVEV (reference sequence). With V trimmed by 3 bases and J by 0 bases, 5 bases remained unmatched.